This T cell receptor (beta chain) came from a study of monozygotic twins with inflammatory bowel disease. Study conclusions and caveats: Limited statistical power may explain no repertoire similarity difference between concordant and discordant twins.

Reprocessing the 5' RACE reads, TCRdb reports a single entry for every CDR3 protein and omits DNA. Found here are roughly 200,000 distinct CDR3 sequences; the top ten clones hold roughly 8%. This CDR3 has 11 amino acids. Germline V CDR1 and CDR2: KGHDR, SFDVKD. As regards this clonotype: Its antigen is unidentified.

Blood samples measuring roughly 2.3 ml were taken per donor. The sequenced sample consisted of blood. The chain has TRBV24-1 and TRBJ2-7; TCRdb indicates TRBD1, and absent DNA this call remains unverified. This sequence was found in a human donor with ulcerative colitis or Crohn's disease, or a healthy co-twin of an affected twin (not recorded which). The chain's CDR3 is CATSDGGEQYF.